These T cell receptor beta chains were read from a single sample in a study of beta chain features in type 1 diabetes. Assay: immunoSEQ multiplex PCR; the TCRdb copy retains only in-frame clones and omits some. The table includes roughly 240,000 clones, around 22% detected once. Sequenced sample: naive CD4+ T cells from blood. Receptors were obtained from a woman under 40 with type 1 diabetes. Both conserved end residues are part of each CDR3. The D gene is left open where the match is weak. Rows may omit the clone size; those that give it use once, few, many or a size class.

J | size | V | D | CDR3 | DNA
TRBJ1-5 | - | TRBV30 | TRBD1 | CAWNGQGAGQPQHF | TGTGCCTGGAATGGACAGGGGGCAGGTCAGCCCCAGCATTTT
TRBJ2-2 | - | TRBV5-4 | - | CASSVQGNTGELFF | TGTGCCAGCAGCGTCCAGGGGAACACCGGGGAGCTGTTTTTT
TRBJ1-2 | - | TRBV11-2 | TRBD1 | CASRRNRGQGYGYTF | TGTGCCAGCAGACGAAACAGGGGGCAGGGCTATGGCTACACCTTC
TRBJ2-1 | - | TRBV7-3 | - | CASSPGVGRAYNEQFF | TGTGCCAGCAGCCCGGGTGTCGGGCGGGCCTACAATGAGCAGTTCTTC
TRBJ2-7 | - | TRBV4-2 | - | CASSQEAEQGFYEQYF | TGTGCCAGCAGCCAAGAAGCGGAGCAAGGTTTCTACGAGCAGTACTTC
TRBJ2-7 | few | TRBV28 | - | CASSLQGIYEQYF | TGTGCCAGCAGTTTACAGGGTATCTACGAGCAGTACTTC
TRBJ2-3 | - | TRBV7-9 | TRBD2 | CASSSLTSGSSSDTQYF | TGTGCCAGCAGCTCCCTGACTAGCGGGAGTAGTTCAGATACGCAGTATTTT
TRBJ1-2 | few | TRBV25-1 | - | CASSFGTGSHGYTF | TGTGCCAGCAGCTTCGGCACAGGGAGCCATGGCTACACCTTC
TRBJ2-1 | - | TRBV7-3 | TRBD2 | CASGRTSGSNEQFF | TGTGCCAGCGGCAGGACTAGCGGGAGTAATGAGCAGTTCTTC
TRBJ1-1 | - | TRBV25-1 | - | CATRGERRDTEAFF | TGTGCCACCCGAGGGGAGAGGAGGGACACTGAAGCTTTCTTT
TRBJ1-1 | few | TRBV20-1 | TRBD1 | CSAQGEAEAFF | TGCAGTGCTCAGGGGGAAGCTGAAGCTTTCTTT
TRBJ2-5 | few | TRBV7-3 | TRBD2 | CASSPGTSWETQYF | TGTGCCAGCAGCCCCGGGACTAGTTGGGAGACCCAGTACTTC
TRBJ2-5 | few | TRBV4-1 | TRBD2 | CASSQGLRGTSRKTQYF | TGCGCCAGCAGCCAAGGCTTAAGAGGGACTAGCAGGAAGACCCAGTACTTC
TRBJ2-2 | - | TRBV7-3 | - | CASSLIAGVGGELFF | TGTGCCAGCAGCTTAATTGCAGGGGTTGGAGGGGAGCTGTTTTTT
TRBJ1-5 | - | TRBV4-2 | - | CASSQFGEGQPQHF | TGTGCCAGCAGCCAATTTGGGGAGGGTCAGCCCCAGCATTTT
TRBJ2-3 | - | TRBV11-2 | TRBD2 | CASSSGAGVGTDTQYF | TGTGCCAGCAGCTCCGGGGCGGGAGTTGGCACAGATACGCAGTATTTT
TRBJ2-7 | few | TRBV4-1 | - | CASSQVRGPNYEQYF | TGCGCCAGCAGCCAAGTAAGAGGGCCGAACTACGAGCAGTACTTC
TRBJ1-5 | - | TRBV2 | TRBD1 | CASSSDRVGHF | TGTGCCAGCAGTTCAGACAGGGTAGGGCATTTT
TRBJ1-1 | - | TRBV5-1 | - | CASSGHPSIMNTEAFF | TGCGCCAGCAGCGGACATCCATCCATCATGAACACTGAAGCTTTCTTT
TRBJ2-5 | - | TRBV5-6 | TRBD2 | CASSLGSGDQETQYF | TGTGCCAGCAGCTTGGGTAGCGGGGACCAAGAGACCCAGTACTTC
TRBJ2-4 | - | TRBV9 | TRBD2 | CASSVAAGDIQYF | TGTGCCAGCAGCGTAGCAGCGGGAGACATTCAGTACTTC
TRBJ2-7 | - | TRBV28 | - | CASTPSGRGTHEQYF | TGTGCCAGCACCCCGTCAGGAAGGGGTACTCACGAGCAGTACTTC
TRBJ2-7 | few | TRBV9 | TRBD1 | CASSVTGEPYEQYF | TGTGCCAGCAGCGTCACAGGGGAGCCCTACGAGCAGTACTTC
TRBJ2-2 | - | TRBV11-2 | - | CASSQTNTGELFF | TGTGCCAGCAGCCAGACGAACACCGGGGAGCTGTTTTTT
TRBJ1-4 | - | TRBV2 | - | CASRGGTYVNNEKLFF | TGTGCCAGCAGGGGAGGGACATACGTCAATAATGAAAAACTGTTTTTT
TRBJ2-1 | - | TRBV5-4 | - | CASSLGPNEQFF | TGTGCCAGCAGCTTGGGTCCGAATGAGCAGTTCTTC
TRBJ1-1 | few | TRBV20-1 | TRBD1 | CSLGIGGKAFF | TGCAGTCTAGGTATAGGGGGCAAAGCTTTCTTT
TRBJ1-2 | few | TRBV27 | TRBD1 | CASRRAGGYGYTF | TGTGCCAGCAGGCGGGCAGGGGGCTATGGCTACACCTTC
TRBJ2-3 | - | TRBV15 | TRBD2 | CATSRDLLAGGAEHTQYF | TGTGCCACCAGCAGAGATCTTCTAGCGGGAGGTGCGGAGCATACGCAGTATTTT
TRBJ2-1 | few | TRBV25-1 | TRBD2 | CASSAASGRAILHNEQFF | TGTGCCAGCAGTGCGGCTAGCGGGAGGGCCATTCTCCACAATGAGCAGTTCTTC
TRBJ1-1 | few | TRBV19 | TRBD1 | CAIRRQGGVNTEAFF | TGTGCCATCCGGCGACAGGGCGGTGTGAACACTGAAGCTTTCTTT
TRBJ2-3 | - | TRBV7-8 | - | CASRAGTSTDTQYF | TGTGCCAGCAGGGCCGGGACTAGCACAGATACGCAGTATTTT
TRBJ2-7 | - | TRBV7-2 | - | CASLGVGYEQYF | TGTGCCAGCCTAGGGGTCGGCTACGAGCAGTACTTC
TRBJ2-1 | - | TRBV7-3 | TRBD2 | CASSTTSGNYNEQFF | TGTGCCAGCAGCACGACTAGCGGTAACTACAATGAGCAGTTCTTC
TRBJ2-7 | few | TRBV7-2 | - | CASSSQRVTYEQYF | TGTGCCAGCAGCTCACAGCGGGTAACCTACGAGCAGTACTTC
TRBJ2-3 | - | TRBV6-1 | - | CASSYRRSDTQYF | TGTGCCAGCAGTTATCGCAGGTCAGATACGCAGTATTTT
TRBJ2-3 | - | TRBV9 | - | CASSDGLRGSTDTQYF | TGTGCCAGCAGCGATGGACTGAGGGGGTCGACAGATACGCAGTATTTT
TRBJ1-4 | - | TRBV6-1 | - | CASSRTEAGGKLFF | TGTGCCAGCAGCCGGACGGAAGCCGGAGGAAAACTGTTTTTT
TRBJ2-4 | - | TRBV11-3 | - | CASSWDLTVKNIQYF | TGTGCCAGCAGCTGGGACTTGACAGTCAAAAACATTCAGTACTTC
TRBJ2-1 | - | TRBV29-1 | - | CSFSDRSNEQFF | TGCAGCTTCTCTGACAGGAGCAATGAGCAGTTCTTC
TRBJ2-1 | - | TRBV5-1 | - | CASSLIAGGSYNEQFF | TGCGCCAGCAGCTTGATTGCCGGGGGCTCCTACAATGAGCAGTTCTTC
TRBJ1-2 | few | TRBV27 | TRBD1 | CASSLFYPGTGTNYGYTF | TGTGCCAGCAGTTTATTTTACCCTGGGACAGGCACTAACTATGGCTACACCTTC
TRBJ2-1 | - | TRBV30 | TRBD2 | CAWSTSGRSNEQFF | TGTGCCTGGAGTACTAGCGGGAGGTCCAATGAGCAGTTCTTC
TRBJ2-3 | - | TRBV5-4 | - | CASSLERMPSTDTQYF | TGTGCCAGCAGCTTGGAGCGGATGCCTAGCACAGATACGCAGTATTTT
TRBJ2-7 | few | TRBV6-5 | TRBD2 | CASRRSGSIYEQYF | TGTGCCAGCAGGAGAAGCGGGAGTATCTACGAGCAGTACTTC
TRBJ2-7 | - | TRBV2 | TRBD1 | CASSPRTGTYEQYF | TGTGCCAGCAGTCCTCGGACAGGGACCTACGAGCAGTACTTC
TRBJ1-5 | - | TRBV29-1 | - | CSVLRENQPQHF | TGCAGCGTTTTACGGGAGAATCAGCCCCAGCATTTT
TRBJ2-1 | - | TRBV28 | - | CASRPPGAYNEQFF | TGTGCCAGCAGGCCTCCGGGGGCCTACAATGAGCAGTTCTTC
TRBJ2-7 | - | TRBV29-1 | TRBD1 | CSASTGGGGYEQYF | TGCAGCGCATCGACAGGGGGCGGGGGGTACGAGCAGTACTTC
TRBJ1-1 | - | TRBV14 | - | CASSPQWARNTEAFF | TGTGCCAGCAGCCCCCAGTGGGCCAGGAACACTGAAGCTTTCTTT
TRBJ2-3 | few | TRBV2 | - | CASSGTGVGTDTQYF | TGTGCCAGCAGTGGGACGGGAGTGGGCACAGATACGCAGTATTTT
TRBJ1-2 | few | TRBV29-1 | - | CSVIFRDTAFLNYGYTF | TGCAGCGTGATTTTCCGGGACACCGCTTTCCTTAACTATGGCTACACCTTC
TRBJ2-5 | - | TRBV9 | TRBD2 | CASSLGLAGSETQYF | TGTGCCAGCAGCCTCGGACTAGCGGGATCAGAGACCCAGTACTTC
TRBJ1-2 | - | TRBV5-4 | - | CASSLPQGSYGYTF | TGTGCCAGCAGCTTGCCCCAGGGGTCCTATGGCTACACCTTC
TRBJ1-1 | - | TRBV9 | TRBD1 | CASSDRTGAEIFF | TGTGCCAGCAGCGATCGGACAGGGGCGGAGATTTTCTTT
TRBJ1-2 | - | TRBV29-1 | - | CSVGQIGRFYGYTF | TGCAGCGTGGGGCAAATTGGGCGGTTTTATGGCTACACCTTC
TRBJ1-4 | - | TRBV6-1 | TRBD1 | CASSSDRVNEKLFF | TGTGCCAGCAGCTCGGACAGGGTAAATGAAAAACTGTTTTTT
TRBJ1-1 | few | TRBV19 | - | CASSRTGNTEAFF | TGTGCCAGTAGTCGCACAGGGAACACTGAAGCTTTCTTT
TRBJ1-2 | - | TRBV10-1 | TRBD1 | CASSEGQGDGYTF | TGCGCCAGCAGTGAAGGACAGGGCGATGGCTACACCTTC
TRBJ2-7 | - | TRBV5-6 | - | CASSLGGLPAYEQYF | TGTGCCAGCAGCTTGGGTGGGCTCCCAGCCTACGAGCAGTACTTC